This T cell receptor (beta chain) was recovered during a study of blood T cell repertoires in COVID-19. Study as a whole: Acute and convalescent COVID-19 samples came from the United States, Italy and Spain. T cells, B-cell-depleted T cells, or PBMCs supplied cDNA or gDNA.

TCRdb keeps only in-frame clones here, not all; method: immunoSEQ multiplex PCR. The table lists around 82,000 clones, over 75% of them singletons, with 9% to 15% in the top ten. J gave up 11 bases and V 4 bases, and 5 bases lay outside the gene matches. Germline CDR1 and CDR2: LGHDT and YNNKEL (reference sequence). The CDR3 is 13 amino acids. Sequenced: peripheral blood. The TCR was taken from a man in his 70s with active or convalescent COVID-19. This chain links TRBV3-1 (or the pseudogene TRBV3-2) with TRBJ1-1; TRBD1 agrees at 12 bases. The CDR3 protein is CASSPGTGGAAFF. As DNA, the CDR3 is TGTGCCAGCAGCCCCGGGACAGGGGGCGCCGCTTTCTTT.